One and the same sample provided the 18 T cell receptor beta chains below, sequenced in a study of T-cell memory formation after mild COVID-19 (dated by TCRdb to about 2021). Receptor libraries were prepared by 5' RACE. The instrument given in TCRdb is Illumina NovaSeq 6000. Using fastp at Q25 and MiXCR, TCRdb reprocessed the public reads and kept productive beta chains. Every distinct CDR3 protein forms one entry, paired with its most common genes and DNA. The sample includes 500,000 to 550,000 distinct CDR3 sequences, with over 20% observed a single time. Around 12% of the sample goes to the ten largest clones. The sequenced sample consisted of PBMCs or a T cell subset sorted from them (not recorded which). Source of these receptors: an adult woman who had mild COVID-19 (a few samples of this study predate the infection). The sample titles of this study are shuffled in the database, so cell type and time point are left out; the donor was told from shared clones.

V gene TRBV20-1 combines with J gene TRBJ2-2, with 10 bases fitting TRBD2. The CDR3 is made up of 17 amino acids. The germline CDR1 and CDR2 sequences are DFQATT and SNEGSKA (reference sequence). V was pared by 0 bases and J by 6 bases, with 10 bases of the junction left unmatched. The CDR3 DNA reads TGCAGTGCTAGAGATGGTCCTAGCGGGGGATGGGCCGGGGAGCTGTTTTTT. This codes for CSARDGPSGGWAGELFF.

This clonotype appeared a few times. The chain recombines TRBV5-1 with TRBJ2-5; D call uncertain. The germline V and J ends were trimmed by 0 bases and 2 bases, with 8 bases remaining between them. Germline lookup yields CDR1 SGHRS and CDR2 YFSETQ. The CDR3 extends over 14 amino acids. CDR3 amino acids: CASSLEPAQETQYF. CDR3 coding DNA: TGCGCCAGCAGCTTGGAGCCTGCTCAAGAGACCCAGTACTTC.

This clonotype showed up many times. J is TRBJ1-1 and V is TRBV27, with D perhaps matching TRBD1 (5 bases). The CDR3 is 16 residues long. Trimming shortened V by 4 bases and J by 3 bases, and 18 bases separated the two germline ends. The germline V gene has CDR1 MNHEY and CDR2 SMNVEV (reference sequence). Written as DNA, the CDR3 is TGTGCCAGCAGTTCGAATACCGGGGGTTGGCACACTGAAGCTTTCTTT. This sequence encodes CASSSNTGGWHTEAFF.

This chain links TRBV7-3 with TRBJ2-7; D is ambiguous. V was clipped by 3 bases and J by 7 bases, with 19 bases between them. CDR1 is SGHTA, CDR2 FQGTGA, per germline. CDR3 length equals 15 residues. The CDR3 sequence: CASSFTVTAASEQYF. CDR3 sequence (DNA): TGTGCCAGCAGCTTTACCGTAACGGCGGCTTCGGAGCAGTACTTC. The full variable domain, its missing parts supplied by reference TRBV7-3 and TRBJ2-7, is GAGVSQTPSNKVTEKGKYVELRCDPISGHTALYWYRQSLGQGPEFLIYFQGTGAADDSGLPNDRFFAVRPEGSVSTLKIQRTERGDSAVYLCASSFTVTAASEQYFGPGTRLTVT.

The chain joins TRBV12-3 or TRBV12-4 to TRBJ2-5; 8 bases are a match to TRBD1. The CDR3 loop spans 15 amino acids. The ends lost 5 bases at V and 2 bases at J; junction bases unmatched: 7. The DNA of the CDR3 is TGTGCCAGCAGTAACGGACAGGGAAGGCAAGAGACCCAGTACTTC. Translating gives CASSNGQGRQETQYF.

This clonotype appeared many times. This sequence joins TRBV21-1 and TRBJ2-5; the table gives TRBD2 as D, unverified against the DNA. TRBV21-1 is a pseudogene segment. The CDR3 contains 15 residues. The CDR3 spells CASSKVVTSVETQYF. Here the CDR3 DNA reads TGTGCCAGCAGCAAAGTGGTGACTAGCGTGGAGACCCAGTACTTC.

The genes are TRBV15 and TRBJ2-2, with 8 bases aligning to TRBD2. V dropped 5 bases and J dropped 7; count of bases not matched to a gene: 15. This CDR3 has 17 amino acids. Per germline, CDR1 LNHNV and CDR2 YYDKDF (reference sequence). For the CDR3, the DNA is TGTGCCACCAGCTCATCTTACCCGACGGGAGGGAGCGGGGAGCTGTTTTTT. Its translation is CATSSSYPTGGSGELFF.

This clonotype was found a few times. The chain uses TRBV7-2 and TRBJ2-1, with D perhaps matching TRBD1 (5 bases). Per the germline V gene, CDR1 is SGHTA and CDR2 is FQGNSA. The length of the CDR3 is 15 residues. The V gene lost 6 bases and the J gene lost 1 base, with 13 bases spanning the gap. CDR3 sequence: CASSLDSNSYNEQFF. CDR3 sequence (DNA): TGTGCCAGCAGTCTTGACAGTAATTCCTACAATGAGCAGTTCTTC.

The chain employs TRBV7-8 and TRBJ1-1; TRBD1 might be the D (5 bases). V lost 1 base and J 0 bases, leaving 12 bases between the germline ends. Germline V gene sequence: CDR1 SGHVS, CDR2 FQNEAQ. This CDR3 is built from 16 residues. CDR3 protein: CASSLESGVVNTEAFF. As DNA, the CDR3 is TGTGCCAGCAGCTTAGAATCGGGGGTTGTGAACACTGAAGCTTTCTTT.

This clonotype was counted a few times. The chain couples TRBV6-5 to TRBJ1-1, with D perhaps matching TRBD1 (5 bases). The V gene's germline CDR1 is MNHEY and CDR2 SVGAGI. This CDR3 spans 13 amino acids. Trimming shortened V by 2 bases and J by 4 bases, and 8 bases separated the two germline ends. CDR3 nucleotide sequence: TGTGCCAGCAGTTACGTGGGGGGCACTGAAGCTTTCTTT. As protein: CASSYVGGTEAFF.

As regards this clonotype: One end of the junction fails to match germline, which may point to a read error. The V and J genes are TRBV18 and TRBJ1-5; a weak D match, TRBD1 (5 bases). The germline CDR1 and CDR2 sequences are KGHSH and LQKENI. The CDR3 has 13 residues. The CDR3 loop is CDSSLQGGQPQHF. The CDR3, as DNA: TGTGACAGCTCTCTCCAGGGAGGTCAGCCCCAGCATTTT.

V gene TRBV12-3 or TRBV12-4 combines with J gene TRBJ1-2, with D possibly matching TRBD1 (6 bases). V lost 1 base, J lost 6 bases, and 18 bases lay in between. The CDR3 contains 16 residues. CDR3: CASSLVTWNRDDGYTF. CDR3 DNA sequence: TGTGCCAGCAGTTTAGTCACGTGGAACAGGGACGATGGCTACACCTTC.

CDR3 DNA: TGTGCCAGCAGCCCAAAACAGGCTGGGGCCAACGTCCTGACTTTC. Translated, it gives CASSPKQAGANVLTF. The J gene is TRBJ2-6, the V gene TRBV21-1; TRBD1, the D gene given by the table, was not confirmed from the DNA. TRBV21-1 is reported as a pseudogene. This CDR3 is built from 15 residues.

This clonotype was picked up a small number of times. The CDR3 bases are TGTGCCAGCAGCGCGGGACTAGCGCCCTACGAGCAGTACTTC. This translates into CASSAGLAPYEQYF. The chain couples TRBV12-3 or TRBV12-4 to TRBJ2-7, with 10 bases lining up with TRBD2. The CDR3 has 14 amino acids. V was clipped by 6 bases and J by 2 bases; unmatched bases: 4.

This clonotype was seen only a few times. The rearrangement joins TRBV5-6 to TRBJ2-1, with D perhaps TRBD1 (6 bases). V lost 6 bases to trimming and J lost 4 bases, with 11 bases between them. Germline CDR1 is SGHDT and CDR2 is YYEEEE. The length of the CDR3 is 13 residues. CDR3 residues: CASNSQGYNEQFF. The CDR3 DNA reads as TGTGCCAGCAACTCCCAGGGGTACAATGAGCAGTTCTTC.

The chain carries TRBV6-2 or TRBV6-3 and TRBJ1-1; D unclear. Trimming left V 4 bases short and J 0 bases short, with 6 bases between. Germline CDR1 MNHEY, CDR2 SVGEGT. This CDR3 has 13 amino acids. CDR3 sequence reads: CASSFLMNTEAFF. In DNA form, the CDR3 reads TGTGCCAGCAGTTTCCTTATGAACACTGAAGCTTTCTTT.

The chain uses TRBV7-8 and TRBJ2-4; D perhaps matches TRBD2 (7 bases). Germline V gene sequence: CDR1 SGHVS, CDR2 FQNEAQ. The CDR3 is 17 amino acids. V was cut by 5 bases and J by 0 bases, with 17 bases left in between. CDR3 in amino acids: CASSREGGVLAKNIQYF. The CDR3 DNA reads as TGTGCCAGCAGCCGCGAAGGGGGGGTATTAGCCAAAAACATTCAGTACTTC.

A few counts support this clonotype. The chain has TRBV29-1 and TRBJ2-2; no firm D call. From germline, CDR1 is SQVTM and CDR2 ANQGSEA. The V end lost 4 bases, the J end lost 1 base, and 7 bases lay between the germline ends. The CDR3 runs 13 residues. Here the CDR3 reads CSVVKVNTGELFF. For the CDR3, the DNA is TGCAGCGTTGTAAAGGTGAACACCGGGGAGCTGTTTTTT.